This T cell receptor beta chain emerged from a study of cytomegalovirus exposure and HLA in healthy donors. Broader study findings: Apart from CMV serostatus, no immune exposure information was available.

The CDR3 spans 17 residues. Germline V lookup: CDR1 MNHEY, CDR2 SMNVEV (reference sequence). This clone was recorded a few times. As yet, its antigen is unknown. Researchers ran the PCR with 60 Vbeta and 13 Jbeta primers. The data were produced by immunoSEQ multiplex PCR, yet TCRdb's version contains in-frame clones alone and is incomplete. The profile covers roughly 150,000 clones, with roughly 80% appearing a single time and approximately 4% taken by the ten largest. The source is a woman aged 40-49 years in good health and CMV-seropositive. This chain links TRBV27 with TRBJ2-5, with 9 nucleotides matching TRBD2. The closer fit of TRBJ2-7 to the DNA end suggests the J call may be wrong. Sample: PBMCs. The DNA for the CDR3 is TGTGCCAGCAGTGGGATAGCGGGGGCGTTCCGCTCCTACGAGCAGTACTTC. Amino acid sequence: CASSGIAGAFRSYEQYF.